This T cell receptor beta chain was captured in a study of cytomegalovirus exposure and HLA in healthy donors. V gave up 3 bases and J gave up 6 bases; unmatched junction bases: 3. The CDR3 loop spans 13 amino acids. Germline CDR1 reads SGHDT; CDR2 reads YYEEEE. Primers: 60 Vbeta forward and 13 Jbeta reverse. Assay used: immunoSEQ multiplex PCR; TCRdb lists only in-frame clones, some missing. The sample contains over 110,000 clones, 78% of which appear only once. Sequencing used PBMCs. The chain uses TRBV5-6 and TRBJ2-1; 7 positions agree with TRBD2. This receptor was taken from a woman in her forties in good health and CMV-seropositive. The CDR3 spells CASSSRTSNEQFF. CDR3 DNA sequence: TGTGCCAGCAGCTCGAGGACTAGCAATGAGCAGTTCTTC.